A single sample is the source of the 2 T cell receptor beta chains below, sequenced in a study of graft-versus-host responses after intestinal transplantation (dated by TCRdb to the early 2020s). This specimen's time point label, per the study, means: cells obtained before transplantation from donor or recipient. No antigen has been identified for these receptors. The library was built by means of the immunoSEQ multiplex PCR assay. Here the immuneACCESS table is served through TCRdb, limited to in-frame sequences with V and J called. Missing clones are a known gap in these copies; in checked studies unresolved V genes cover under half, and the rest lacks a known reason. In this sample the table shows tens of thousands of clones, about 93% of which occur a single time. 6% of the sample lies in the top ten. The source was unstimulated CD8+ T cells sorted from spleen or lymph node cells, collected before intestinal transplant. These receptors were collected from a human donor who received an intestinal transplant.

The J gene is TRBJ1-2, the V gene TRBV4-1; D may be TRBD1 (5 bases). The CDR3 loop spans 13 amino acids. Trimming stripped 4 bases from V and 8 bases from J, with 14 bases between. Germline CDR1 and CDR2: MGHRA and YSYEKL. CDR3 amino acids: CASSLLFRDGYTF. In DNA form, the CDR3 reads TGCGCCAGCAGCCTACTGTTCCGGGACGGCTACACCTTC.

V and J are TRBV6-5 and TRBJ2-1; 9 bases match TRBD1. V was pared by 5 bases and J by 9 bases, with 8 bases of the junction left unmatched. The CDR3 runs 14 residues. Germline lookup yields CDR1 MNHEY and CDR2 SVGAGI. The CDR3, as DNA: TGTGCCAGCAGTCCGGACAGGGGCGGAGGTGAGCAGTTCTTC. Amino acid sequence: CASSPDRGGGEQFF.